The next 27 T cell receptor beta chains were all read from a single sample in a study of cytotoxic CD8 clonotypes in ibrutinib-treated CLL. TCRdb keeps only in-frame clones here, not all; method: immunoSEQ multiplex PCR. This repertoire shows approximately 92,000 clones, more than 70% found once; its top ten account for about 22%. Material: PBMCs, obtained after 24 months of ibrutinib treatment. These receptors were taken from a human donor with chronic lymphocytic leukemia.

The chain joins TRBV2 to TRBJ2-5, with 11 bases lining up with TRBD1. The germline gives CDR1 SNHLY, CDR2 FYNNEI. This CDR3 has 15 amino acids. Germline trimming cut 3 bases from V and 2 bases from J; bases unmatched to any gene: 2. The CDR3: CASSDGTGGQETQYF. As DNA, the CDR3 is TGTGCCAGCAGTGATGGGACAGGGGGGCAAGAGACCCAGTACTTC. Combining the CDR3 with reference TRBV2 and TRBJ2-5 gives the whole variable domain EPEVTQTPSHQVTQMGQEVILRCVPISNHLYFYWYRQILGQKVEFLVSFYNNEISEKSEIFDDQFSVERPDGSNFTLKIRSTKLEDSAMYFCASSDGTGGQETQYFGPGTRLLVL.

CDR3 amino acids: CASSSRETQYF. The CDR3 coding sequence is TGTGCCAGCAGCTCTAGAGAGACCCAGTACTTC. The chain employs TRBV7-9 and TRBJ2-5, with D unclear. Deletions cut 4 bases from V and 4 bases from J, with 4 bases between. CDR1 is SEHNR and CDR2 is FQNEAQ in the germline V gene (reference sequence). The CDR3 has 11 residues.

This clone was seen just once. The rearrangement links TRBV6-1 to TRBJ1-2; maybe TRBD1 (5 bases). CDR1 MNHNS and CDR2 SASEGT come from the germline V gene. V was shortened by 3 bases and J by 8 bases, with 16 bases between the two germline ends. The CDR3 covers 14 residues. DNA of the CDR3: TGTGCCAGCAGTGAGCTTCAGGGAATCGTCGGCTACACCTTC. Amino acid sequence: CASSELQGIVGYTF.

A remark on this clone: This sample includes further DNA sequences coding for the same CDR3. The chain carries TRBV19 and TRBJ2-1; D remains unclear. V was shortened by 3 bases and J by 4 bases, with 1 base between the two germline ends. The CDR3 totals 11 residues. The V gene's germline CDR1 is LNHDA and CDR2 SQIVND (reference sequence). The DNA for the CDR3 is TGTGCCAGTAGTATTTACAATGAGCAGTTCTTC. Translated, it gives CASSIYNEQFF. Variable domain in full (rest from reference TRBV19 and TRBJ2-1): DGGITQSPKYLFRKEGQNVTLSCEQNLNHDAMYWYRQDPGQGLRLIYYSQIVNDFQKGDIAEGYSVSREKKESFPLTVTSAQKNPTAFYLCASSIYNEQFFGPGTRLTVL.

The rearrangement links TRBV5-5 to TRBJ2-3, with D unresolved. V lost 3 bases to trimming and J lost 6 bases, with 8 bases between them. Germline V gives CDR1 SGHKS, CDR2 YYEKEE (reference sequence). CDR3 length equals 12 residues. Here the CDR3 reads CASSWRLDTQYF. In DNA, the CDR3 is TGTGCCAGCAGCTGGAGACTCGATACGCAGTATTTT.

The CDR3 sequence: CASRGTDGGGTNEKLFF. The CDR3 coding sequence is TGTGCCAGCAGAGGTACTGACGGCGGGGGCACTAATGAAAAACTGTTTTTT. V usage is TRBV28 and J usage is TRBJ1-4, with D tentatively TRBD1 (6 bases). Between the trimmed V and J ends, which lost 6 bases and 2 bases, there was a span of 19 bases. The CDR3 totals 17 residues. Looked up from germline, CDR1 is MDHEN and CDR2 is SYDVKM.

The V gene is TRBV12-2, the J gene TRBJ1-1. TRBV12-2 is a recognized pseudogene. The CDR3 has 13 residues. In DNA form, the CDR3 reads TGTGCAAGTCGCTTAGCGATAGCCACTGAAGCTTTCTTT. It yields the protein CASRLAIATEAFF.

J is TRBJ2-3 and V is TRBV7-2; 10 bases are shared with TRBD2. The CDR3 length is 18 residues. The germline CDR1 and CDR2 sequences are SGHTA and FQGNSA. Trimming removed 4 bases from V and 5 bases from J; junction bases left unmatched: 15. The CDR3 DNA reads TGTGCCAGCAGCTCGAATACGGCTAGCGGGGGTCCCCAAGATACGCAGTATTTT. Its translation is CASSSNTASGGPQDTQYF. Looking up the rest from reference TRBV7-2 and TRBJ2-3 gives the full variable domain: GAGVSQSPSNKVTEKGKDVELRCDPISGHTALYWYRQSLGQGLEFLIYFQGNSAPDKSGLPSDRFSAERTGGSVSTLTIQRTQQEDSAVYLCASSSNTASGGPQDTQYFGPGTRLTVL.

The rearrangement links TRBV7-9 to TRBJ2-1; no clear D gene. The CDR3 runs 11 residues. Germline-derived CDR1 and CDR2 are SEHNR and FQNEAQ (reference sequence). V was shortened by 5 bases and J by 6 bases, with 5 bases between the two germline ends. CDR3 nucleotide sequence: TGTGCCAGCAGCGGTCCCAATGAGCAGTTCTTC. Encoded protein: CASSGPNEQFF.

The chain uses TRBV28 and TRBJ1-2; 8 bases fit TRBD1. The trim removed 6 bases at V and 7 bases at J, leaving 4 bases unmatched. Germline V gives CDR1 MDHEN, CDR2 SYDVKM. The CDR3 covers 12 residues. The CDR3 DNA follows: TGTGCCAGCAGAGAAACAGGGGGTGGCTACACCTTC. Translating gives CASRETGGGYTF.

This clone occurred a few times. This chain uses TRBV5-1 with TRBJ1-1; the D is unclear. This CDR3 comprises 13 residues. Trimming took off 3 bases at V and 1 base at J, with 7 bases between the two ends. Germline V CDR1 and CDR2: SGHRS, YFSETQ. DNA for the CDR3: TGCGCCAGCAGCTCTCACGAGAACACTGAAGCTTTCTTT. Its translation is CASSSHENTEAFF.

This clone occurred once. The CDR3, as DNA: TGCGCCTCCAGGGGACAGGGATCTAATGAAAAACTGTTTTTT. It encodes CASRGQGSNEKLFF. V gene TRBV10-2 combines with J gene TRBJ1-4, with 9 bases fitting TRBD1. This CDR3 has 14 amino acids. The junction had 7 bases not matched to a gene; V was cut back by 11 bases and J by 3 bases. CDR1 and CDR2 (germline): WSHSY, SAAADI.

The chain employs TRBV6-5 and TRBJ2-3; 8 nucleotides line up with TRBD2. This CDR3 spans 15 amino acids. Germline V gene sequence: CDR1 MNHEY, CDR2 SVGAGI. The ends lost 6 bases at V and 2 bases at J; junction bases unmatched: 7. CDR3 in amino acids: CASRNSGANTDTQYF. CDR3 bases: TGTGCCAGCAGGAATAGCGGGGCGAACACAGATACGCAGTATTTT.

V usage is TRBV30 and J usage is TRBJ2-3, with 9 positions matching TRBD1. Unmatched junction bases numbered 3, after V lost 3 bases and J lost 2 bases. Germline-derived CDR1 and CDR2 are GTSNPN and SVGIG (reference sequence). There are 14 residues in the CDR3. The CDR3 here is CAWSGTGNTDTQYF. Here the CDR3 DNA reads TGTGCCTGGAGCGGGACAGGGAACACAGATACGCAGTATTTT.

This chain joins TRBV7-3 and TRBJ1-1, with D unresolved. With 3 bases removed from V and 1 base from J, the gap between germline ends came to 12 bases. The CDR3 runs 15 residues. CDR1 and CDR2 (germline): SGHTA, FQGTGA. The CDR3 nucleotides are TGTGCCAGCAGCTTTAGAGGAACGGAGAACACTGAAGCTTTCTTT. Residues: CASSFRGTENTEAFF. Together with reference TRBV7-3 and TRBJ1-1, the CDR3 gives the full variable domain: GAGVSQTPSNKVTEKGKYVELRCDPISGHTALYWYRQSLGQGPEFLIYFQGTGAADDSGLPNDRFFAVRPEGSVSTLKIQRTERGDSAVYLCASSFRGTENTEAFFGQGTRLTVV.

V usage is TRBV6-1 and J usage is TRBJ2-3, with D unclear. This CDR3 has 13 amino acids. V lost 6 bases to trimming and J lost 1 base, with 8 bases between them. Germline values: CDR1 MNHNS, CDR2 SASEGT. The CDR3 loop reads CASRASGTDTQYF. As DNA, the CDR3 is TGTGCCAGCAGAGCCTCCGGCACAGATACGCAGTATTTT.

This chain uses TRBV5-1 with TRBJ2-1, with D uncertain. The CDR3 sequence is 13 residues long. Germline CDR1 is SGHRS and CDR2 is YFSETQ. V lost 1 base, J lost 3 bases, and 5 bases lay in between. CDR3 bases: TGCGCCAGCAGCTTGAATTACTACAATGAGCAGTTCTTC. Its protein product is CASSLNYYNEQFF. Full variable domain (remainder filled in from reference TRBV5-1 and TRBJ2-1): KAGVTQTPRYLIKTRGQQVTLSCSPISGHRSVSWYQQTPGQGLQFLFEYFSETQRNKGNFPGRFSGRQFSNSRSEMNVSTLELGDSALYLCASSLNYYNEQFFGPGTRLTVL.

The chain joins TRBV10-3 to TRBJ1-2, with 7 bases lining up with TRBD1. CDR3 length: 13 amino acids. Germline V gene sequence: CDR1 ENHRY, CDR2 SYGVKD. The V gene end was trimmed by 4 bases and the J gene end by 2 bases; junction bases not matched to a gene: 1. Here the CDR3 reads CAISGQGNYGYTF. CDR3 DNA sequence: TGTGCCATCAGTGGACAGGGAAACTATGGCTACACCTTC.

This clone was recorded once. V gene TRBV28 combines with J gene TRBJ2-4; the D call may be TRBD1 or TRBD2 (5 bases each). Germline values: CDR1 MDHEN, CDR2 SYDVKM. V was shortened by 3 bases and J by 6 bases, with 12 bases between the two germline ends. This CDR3 is built from 14 residues. The CDR3 region has the DNA TGTGCCAGCAGTTTTGCAGGGACGGGAAACATTCAGTACTTC. It encodes CASSFAGTGNIQYF.

This chain uses TRBV19 with TRBJ1-2; TRBD1 might be the D (6 bases). V lost 4 bases to trimming and J lost 5 bases, with 14 bases between them. The CDR3 loop spans 14 amino acids. The germline V gene has CDR1 LNHDA and CDR2 SQIVND (reference sequence). CDR3 nucleotide sequence: TGTGCCAGTAGTACCTGGGACACCCAATATGGCTACACCTTC. Translation gives CASSTWDTQYGYTF.

The J gene is TRBJ2-7, the V gene TRBV10-2; D perhaps matches TRBD2 (6 bases). The CDR3 totals 12 residues. Per the germline V gene, CDR1 is WSHSY and CDR2 is SAAADI. Trimming took 6 bases from V and 3 from J, leaving 9 bases between them. Here the CDR3 reads CASRLADYEQYF. CDR3 in DNA: TGCGCCAGCAGGTTAGCGGACTACGAGCAGTACTTC.

V is TRBV28 and J is TRBJ2-2; D not certain. The CDR3 consists of 15 residues. Germline CDR1 MDHEN, CDR2 SYDVKM. V dropped 3 bases and J dropped 4 bases, with 12 bases sitting between them. The DNA of the CDR3 is TGTGCCAGCAGTTTGGCAGGCGCTTCCACCGGGGAGCTGTTTTTT. This encodes CASSLAGASTGELFF.

The rearrangement links TRBV6-1 to TRBJ2-7; 11 bases are shared with TRBD2. There are 15 residues in the CDR3. V was pared by 6 bases and J by 7 bases, with 11 bases of the junction left unmatched. Per the germline V gene, CDR1 is MNHNS and CDR2 is SASEGT. In DNA, the CDR3 is TGTGCCAGCAGGACCGGGACTAGCGGTCCGGTGGAGCAGTACTTC. This translates into CASRTGTSGPVEQYF.

V gene TRBV19 combines with J gene TRBJ2-2; a possible D gene is TRBD2 (5 bases). This CDR3 region has 14 residues. With 3 bases removed from V and 5 bases from J, the gap between germline ends came to 10 bases. In germline, CDR1 is LNHDA, CDR2 SQIVND (reference sequence). The CDR3 DNA sequence: TGTGCCAGTAGTATGAGAGGGCCGACCGGGGAGCTGTTTTTT. It is translated as CASSMRGPTGELFF.

CDR3 sequence reads: CAWSRRNTEAFF. Here the CDR3 DNA reads TGTGCCTGGAGTAGGAGGAACACTGAAGCTTTCTTT. The V call is TRBV30, the J call TRBJ1-1; no reliable D call. Per germline, CDR1 GTSNPN and CDR2 SVGIG (reference sequence). Trimming left V 2 bases short and J 1 base short, with 5 bases between. The CDR3 has 12 residues.

V usage is TRBV28 and J usage is TRBJ2-1, with D possibly TRBD1 on 5 matching bases. V was shortened by 8 bases and J by 6 bases, with 8 bases between the two germline ends. This CDR3 has 11 residues. Germline V gene data show CDR1 as MDHEN and CDR2 as SYDVKM. The CDR3: CASSTGNEQFF. The CDR3 DNA follows: TGTGCCAGCTCAACAGGCAATGAGCAGTTCTTC.

The gene calls are TRBV6-6 and TRBJ2-2, with TRBD1 matching 10 bases. Germline CDR1 is MNHNY and CDR2 is SVGAGI (reference sequence). V lost 5 bases, J lost 6 bases, and 3 bases stayed unmatched. The CDR3 has 14 residues. This CDR3 reads CASSLGQGAGELFF. CDR3 nucleotides: TGTGCCAGCAGTCTCGGACAGGGGGCCGGGGAGCTGTTTTTT.